One and the same sample provided the 25 T cell receptor beta chains below, sequenced in a study of cytomegalovirus exposure and HLA in healthy donors. The PCR contained 60 Vbeta and 13 Jbeta primers. Sequencing used immunoSEQ multiplex PCR; TCRdb keeps in-frame clones, though not all of them. The sample shows about 160,000 clones, 75% of them seen only once. Sequencing was done on a sample of PBMCs. These receptors were obtained from a woman in her forties or fifties in good health and CMV-seropositive.

This clone was observed a handful of times. The gene calls are TRBV5-6 and TRBJ2-3, with 7 positions matching TRBD1. The V gene's germline CDR1 is SGHDT and CDR2 YYEEEE. V gave up 3 bases and J gave up 0 bases; unmatched junction bases: 13. This CDR3 spans 18 amino acids. The CDR3 DNA reads as TGTGCCAGCAGCTATGACCGGGACAGACAATTTAGCACAGATACGCAGTATTTT. Protein product: CASSYDRDRQFSTDTQYF.

The gene calls are TRBV27 and TRBJ2-1; D is undetermined. CDR3 size: 16 residues. Germline loops: CDR1 MNHEY, CDR2 SMNVEV (reference sequence). Trimming stripped 6 bases from V and 2 bases from J, with 17 bases between. The CDR3 here is CASRSPWAGTYNEQFF. In nucleotides, the CDR3 is TGTGCCAGCAGGTCCCCTTGGGCAGGTACCTACAATGAGCAGTTCTTC.

This sequence joins TRBV5-5 and TRBJ1-4, with D hard to call. The CDR3 is made up of 15 amino acids. V shed 2 bases and J shed 8 bases, with 16 bases lying between them. Germline V gene lookup returns CDR1 SGHKS and CDR2 YYEKEE (reference sequence). The CDR3 sequence: CASSLPPGKGEKLFF. CDR3 bases: TGTGCCAGCAGCTTACCTCCGGGAAAAGGGGAAAAACTGTTTTTT.

The rearrangement uses TRBV4-1 and TRBJ2-6; D not resolved. V shed 6 bases and J shed 1 base, with 4 bases lying between them. The germline gives CDR1 MGHRA, CDR2 YSYEKL. This CDR3 comprises 13 residues. CDR3 DNA: TGCGCCAGCAGAGAGTCTGGGGCCAACGTCCTGACTTTC. It codes for CASRESGANVLTF.

The gene calls are TRBV7-2 and TRBJ1-3; 11 positions match TRBD1. The V and J ends lost 8 bases and 3 bases, in that order; junction bases with no gene match: 9. In germline, CDR1 is SGHTA, CDR2 FQGNSA. The CDR3 loop spans 16 amino acids. CDR3 amino acids: CASRTGGLGSGNTIYF. CDR3 nucleotides: TGTGCCAGCCGGACAGGGGGCTTGGGAAGTGGAAACACCATATATTTT.

The chain joins TRBV5-1 to TRBJ1-4; 11 bases match TRBD1. Germline CDR1 reads SGHRS; CDR2 reads YFSETQ. V gave up 4 bases and J gave up 4 bases; unmatched junction bases: 3. The CDR3 totals 15 residues. In DNA form, the CDR3 reads TGCGCCAGCAGCACCGGGACAGGGGGTAATGAAAAACTGTTTTTT. It yields the protein CASSTGTGGNEKLFF.

CDR3 amino acids: CASSLTKQGNTEAFF. CDR3 nucleotide sequence: TGCGCCAGCAGCCTTACTAAGCAGGGGAACACTGAAGCTTTCTTT. The chain links TRBV5-1 to TRBJ1-1; weak D call: TRBD1 (5 bases). V was pared by 4 bases and J by 1 base, with 14 bases between. This CDR3 region has 15 residues. Germline V CDR1 and CDR2: SGHRS, YFSETQ.

The sample holds a few counts of this clone. The rearrangement links TRBV5-5 to TRBJ1-1, with D hard to call. Trimming took 4 bases from V and 4 from J, leaving 11 bases between them. The germline CDR1 and CDR2 sequences are SGHKS and YYEKEE (reference sequence). This CDR3 region has 13 residues. CDR3 sequence reads: CASSLMLATEAFF. The CDR3 DNA is TGTGCCAGCAGCCTAATGCTAGCCACTGAAGCTTTCTTT. Supplemented by reference TRBV5-5 and TRBJ1-1, the full variable domain reads DAGVTQSPTHLIKTRGQQVTLRCSPISGHKSVSWYQQVLGQGPQFIFQYYEKEERGRGNFPDRFSARQFPNYSSELNVNALLLGDSALYLCASSLMLATEAFFGQGTRLTVV.

This rearrangement joins TRBV2 to TRBJ2-2; 10 bases align to TRBD1. The germline V gene has CDR1 SNHLY and CDR2 FYNNEI. The CDR3 consists of 15 residues. Trimming at V came to 4 bases and at J to 3 bases, leaving 2 bases not matched to a gene. The CDR3 reads CASSGQGADTGELFF. CDR3 sequence (DNA): TGTGCCAGCAGTGGACAGGGGGCGGACACCGGGGAGCTGTTTTTT.

The rearrangement links TRBV7-3 to TRBJ2-2; 7 nucleotides line up with TRBD1. CDR1 and CDR2 (germline): SGHTA, FQGTGA. The length of the CDR3 is 15 residues. J lost 1 base, V lost 6 bases, and 5 bases had no gene match. This CDR3 reads CASSTGDLNTGELFF. CDR3 bases: TGTGCCAGCAGTACAGGGGACCTGAACACCGGGGAGCTGTTTTTT.

V is TRBV5-5 and J is TRBJ1-2; tentative D call: TRBD1 (5 bases). In germline, CDR1 is SGHKS, CDR2 YYEKEE (reference sequence). The V end lost 2 bases, the J end lost 4 bases, and 9 bases lay between the germline ends. This CDR3 is built from 13 residues. CDR3 coding DNA: TGTGCCAGCAGCTTTAGGGGTGCCTATGGCTACACCTTC. It translates to CASSFRGAYGYTF.

V usage is TRBV5-1 and J usage is TRBJ2-7; 7 positions match TRBD1. Unmatched junction bases numbered 14, after V lost 4 bases and J lost 4 bases. Per germline, CDR1 SGHRS and CDR2 YFSETQ. CDR3 length equals 16 residues. CDR3 residues: CASSQGQSSIIYEQYF. The CDR3 DNA reads TGCGCCAGCAGCCAGGGACAGTCTAGTATCATTTACGAGCAGTACTTC.

A note on this clone: Other DNA sequences within the sample encode an identical CDR3. This chain joins TRBV6-5 and TRBJ2-7; maybe TRBD2 (5 bases). Germline CDR1 is MNHEY and CDR2 is SVGAGI. The CDR3 runs to 13 residues. The V end was cut by 5 bases, the J end by 4 bases, with 12 bases between. As DNA, the CDR3 is TGTGCCAGCAGTCCCCTGACGGGGTACGAGCAGTACTTC. It encodes CASSPLTGYEQYF.

The chain uses TRBV6-5 and TRBJ1-6, with D unresolved. This CDR3 comprises 15 residues. Per germline, CDR1 MNHEY and CDR2 SVGAGI. Trimming left V 6 bases short and J 2 bases short, with 11 bases between. CDR3 DNA: TGTGCCAGCAGGGGAGCAGAAACCTATAATTCACCCCTCCACTTT. Protein sequence: CASRGAETYNSPLHF.

This chain joins TRBV2 and TRBJ1-1; TRBD1 matches at 7 bases. Germline-derived CDR1 and CDR2 are SNHLY and FYNNEI. CDR3 length equals 14 residues. The V gene end was trimmed by 4 bases and the J gene end by 2 bases; junction bases not matched to a gene: 4. This CDR3 reads CASSADRDNTEAFF. CDR3 DNA sequence: TGTGCCAGCAGTGCAGACAGGGACAACACTGAAGCTTTCTTT.

The chain carries TRBV21-1 and TRBJ1-1; TRBD1, the table's D call, lacks a check against the DNA. TRBV21-1 is a recognized pseudogene. This CDR3 is 14 amino acids long. The CDR3 nucleotides read TGTGCCAGCAGCAAAGACGTCAGTCACACTGAAGCTTTCTTT. Its protein is CASSKDVSHTEAFF.

This clone has more than one count but fewer than ten. The V and J genes are TRBV6-1 and TRBJ2-7; no reliable D call. V gave up 1 base and J gave up 7 bases, with 11 bases separating them. The CDR3 totals 13 residues. Per the germline V gene, CDR1 is MNHNS and CDR2 is SASEGT. CDR3 in DNA: TGTGCCAGCAGTGAAGGTCCGCTTAGTGAGCAGTACTTC. Encoded protein: CASSEGPLSEQYF.

The chain has TRBV29-1 and TRBJ2-5; D uncertain. Trimming shortened V by 5 bases and J by 5 bases, and 12 bases separated the two germline ends. There are 12 residues in the CDR3. Germline loops: CDR1 SQVTM, CDR2 ANQGSEA. The CDR3 DNA is TGCAGCGTTTTTACCCCTCGGGAGACCCAGTACTTC. As protein: CSVFTPRETQYF.

The rearrangement links TRBV10-3 to TRBJ2-3, with no clear D. CDR3 length: 16 amino acids. Germline-derived CDR1 and CDR2 are ENHRY and SYGVKD. V was pared by 4 bases and J by 6 bases, with 20 bases between. This CDR3 reads CAISARLDPSWDTQYF. The CDR3 DNA reads TGTGCCATCAGTGCCCGACTCGATCCAAGCTGGGATACGCAGTATTTT.

The chain has TRBV11-2 and TRBJ1-6, with D possibly being TRBD1 (5 bases). Germline V CDR1 and CDR2: SGHAT, FQNNGV. V lost 3 bases and J 7 bases, leaving 10 bases between the germline ends. The CDR3 contains 14 residues. This chain's CDR3 is CASSFSAGNSPLHF. The CDR3 DNA reads as TGTGCCAGCAGCTTTTCGGCAGGGAATTCACCCCTCCACTTT.

There are a few counts of this clone. This sequence joins TRBV5-1 and TRBJ2-7; 10 bases are shared with TRBD2. The junction had 4 bases not matched to a gene; V was cut back by 0 bases and J by 4 bases. The CDR3 length is 15 residues. The germline V gene has CDR1 SGHRS and CDR2 YFSETQ. The CDR3: CASSLALAGAYEQYF. The CDR3 coding sequence is TGCGCCAGCAGCTTGGCGCTAGCGGGGGCTTACGAGCAGTACTTC.

The rearrangement uses TRBV7-9 and TRBJ1-2, with 7 bases that match TRBD1. The CDR3 extends over 13 amino acids. CDR1 and CDR2 from the germline V gene are SEHNR and FQNEAQ (reference sequence). V was clipped by 3 bases and J by 7 bases; unmatched bases: 5. The CDR3 coding sequence is TGTGCCAGCAGCTTGGGACAGATCTGTGGCTACACCTTC. Its translation: CASSLGQICGYTF.

Note on this clone: This specimen includes other DNA sequences encoding the same CDR3. This chain links TRBV18 with TRBJ2-7, with 10 bases identical to TRBD1. J lost 2 bases, V lost 2 bases, and 0 bases had no gene match. Germline loops: CDR1 KGHSH, CDR2 LQKENI. The CDR3 length is 14 residues. CDR3 protein: CASSPDRGPYEQYF. The CDR3 DNA follows: TGTGCCAGCTCACCAGACAGGGGGCCCTACGAGCAGTACTTC.

The V and J genes are TRBV7-8 and TRBJ1-1; D is undetermined. V lost 4 bases, J lost 2 bases, and 11 bases lay in between. Germline assignment: CDR1 SGHVS and CDR2 FQNEAQ. This CDR3 spans 14 amino acids. CDR3 sequence (DNA): TGTGCCAGCAGCTCAGGCCGGCATAACACTGAAGCTTTCTTT. Its protein product is CASSSGRHNTEAFF. Full variable domain (missing parts from reference TRBV7-8 and TRBJ1-1): GAGVSQSPRYKVAKRGQDVALRCDPISGHVSLFWYQQALGQGPEFLTYFQNEAQLDKSGLPSDRFFAERPEGSVSTLKIQRTQQEDSAVYLCASSSGRHNTEAFFGQGTRLTVV.

The genes are TRBV19 and TRBJ2-3, with 11 bases lining up with TRBD2. This CDR3 comprises 15 residues. Germline trimming cut 2 bases from V and 9 bases from J; bases unmatched to any gene: 7. Germline lookup yields CDR1 LNHDA and CDR2 SQIVND (reference sequence). CDR3 loop: CASSISLAGGRTQYF. CDR3 DNA: TGTGCCAGTAGTATATCGTTAGCGGGGGGGCGAACGCAGTATTTT.